Presented here are 9 T cell receptor beta chains from one specimen sequenced in a study of T cells after yellow fever vaccination. TCRdb used MiXCR to reprocess the 5' RACE reads, holding one entry per CDR3 protein. The sample includes 100,000 to 150,000 distinct CDR3 sequences, under 8.5% of them seen just once. The sample here was CD4+ T cells sorted from PBMCs, taken 10 days after the first yellow fever vaccination. The receptor source for this set is a man younger than 30 who received the YFV17D yellow fever vaccine.

This clonotype was counted ten times or more. The chain carries TRBV20-1 and TRBJ2-2; D perhaps matches TRBD1 (5 bases). V was trimmed by 4 bases and J by 1 base, leaving 10 bases between them. The CDR3 is made up of 14 amino acids. Germline CDR1 and CDR2: DFQATT and SNEGSKA (reference sequence). The CDR3 region is CSAKARENTGELFF. The CDR3 DNA sequence: TGCAGTGCTAAAGCCAGGGAGAACACCGGGGAGCTGTTTTTT.

This clonotype occurred many times. The gene calls are TRBV7-2 and TRBJ2-3; no clear D gene. The CDR3 runs 14 residues. V lost 5 bases, J lost 4 bases, and 13 bases lay in between. Germline values: CDR1 SGHTA, CDR2 FQGNSA. CDR3 sequence reads: CASSPYSESDTQYF. CDR3 bases: TGTGCCAGCAGCCCGTACTCGGAGTCAGATACGCAGTATTTT.

CDR3 amino acids: CASSVGPKNIQYF. CDR3 coding DNA: TGTGCCAGCAGCGTAGGACCCAAAAACATTCAGTACTTC. The chain uses TRBV9 and TRBJ2-4; D uncertain. Trimming removed 0 bases from V and 2 bases from J, with 3 bases in between. Germline assignment: CDR1 SGDLS and CDR2 YYNGEE. The CDR3 length is 13 residues.

This clonotype was seen a few times. The genes are TRBV12-3 or TRBV12-4 and TRBJ1-5, with D uncertain. This CDR3 is built from 12 residues. The germline V and J ends were trimmed by 3 bases and 5 bases, with 5 bases remaining between them. The CDR3 coding sequence is TGTGCCAGCAGTTTTATGGATCAGCCCCAGCATTTT. This gives the protein CASSFMDQPQHF.

This clonotype was counted many times. The chain employs TRBV10-3 and TRBJ2-2; 9 nucleotides agree with TRBD1. V shed 7 bases and J 5 bases; nucleotides not matched to a gene: 8. The CDR3 is 15 residues long. Looked up from germline, CDR1 is ENHRY and CDR2 is SYGVKD. CDR3 in amino acids: CAINGDRDGTGELFF. CDR3 nucleotide sequence: TGTGCCATCAACGGGGACAGGGATGGTACCGGGGAGCTGTTTTTT.

This clonotype was seen ten or more times. The rearrangement links TRBV5-1 to TRBJ1-2, with 10 bases identical to TRBD1. The V and J ends lost 2 bases and 6 bases, in that order; junction bases with no gene match: 7. The CDR3 is 15 residues long. In germline, CDR1 is SGHRS, CDR2 YFSETQ. The CDR3 DNA follows: TGCGCCAGCAGCTTCGGACAGGGGGAAAGGGATGGCTACACCTTC. As protein: CASSFGQGERDGYTF.

This clonotype was detected many times. V usage is TRBV6-2 or TRBV6-3 and J usage is TRBJ1-1, with D unclear. This CDR3 is built from 13 residues. The V end lost 5 bases, the J end lost 6 bases, and 13 bases lay between the germline ends. Germline CDR1 MNHEY, CDR2 SVGEGT. CDR3 region: CASSPRSFAEAFF. As DNA, the CDR3 is TGTGCCAGCAGTCCCCGGAGTTTCGCTGAAGCTTTCTTT.

This clonotype came up many times. V gene TRBV24-1 combines with J gene TRBJ2-5; D unclear. Germline-derived CDR1 and CDR2 are KGHDR and SFDVKD. The ends were cut back, 0 bases at V and 6 bases at J, with 4 bases in the middle. This CDR3 has 12 amino acids. This CDR3 is CATSDLGKTQYF. The DNA of the CDR3 is TGTGCCACCAGTGATTTGGGGAAGACCCAGTACTTC.

This clonotype showed up many times. The chain uses TRBV29-1 and TRBJ2-3; TRBD2 matches 8 bases. CDR1 and CDR2 from the germline V gene are SQVTM and ANQGSEA. This CDR3 comprises 15 residues. The J segment lost 2 bases and the V segment lost 4 bases, leaving 8 bases of the junction unmatched. CDR3 bases: TGCAGCGTTGCCCCAGCGGGGGCCACCACAGATACGCAGTATTTT. Its translation is CSVAPAGATTDTQYF.